The sequence of this TCR beta chain was determined in a study of shared clonotypes between healthy human individuals. Study-level points and caveats: Only blood was sampled; tissue repertoires likely differ. On the whole, naive subsets had larger estimated richness than memory subsets had.

Germline CDR1 is SNHLY and CDR2 is FYNNEI. CDR3 length equals 13 residues. Notes on this clone: Its antigen is unidentified.

Generated by immunoSEQ multiplex PCR, the TCRdb table keeps only in-frame clones and is missing some. The profile shows over a million clones, 95% to 99% of them singletons. This TCR was sampled from a man aged 30 to 39 in good health. The sample was naive CD4+ T cells sorted from blood. Indicated subset: CD45RA+ positively selected. V usage is TRBV2 and J usage is TRBJ2-5, with 9 bases aligning to TRBD1. CDR3 sequence reads: CATDRGRGETQYF. The CDR3 nucleotides read TGTGCAACTGACAGGGGGAGAGGGGAGACCCAGTACTTC. Full variable domain (outside the CDR3, taken from reference TRBV2 and TRBJ2-5): EPEVTQTPSHQVTQMGQEVILRCVPISNHLYFYWYRQILGQKVEFLVSFYNNEISEKSEIFDDQFSVERPDGSNFTLKIRSTKLEDSAMYFCATDRGRGETQYFGPGTRLLVL.